This T cell receptor beta chain was captured by sequencing in a study of cytomegalovirus exposure and HLA in healthy donors. This CDR3 is built from 16 residues. The V end lost 0 bases, the J end lost 0 bases, and 9 bases lay between the germline ends. Germline V gene sequence: CDR1 MNHNY, CDR2 SVGAGI (reference sequence). With 60 Vbeta and 13 Jbeta primers, the PCR was carried out. The repertoire was sequenced with immunoSEQ multiplex PCR; TCRdb's copy has only in-frame clones and lacks some. The sample shows some 170,000 clones, 75% to 90% of them seen only once. This receptor was taken from a man aged 25-45 years in good health and CMV-seronegative. The genes are TRBV6-6 and TRBJ1-3, with a weak D call TRBD1 (5 bases). The specimen sequenced was PBMCs. CDR3 bases: TGTGCCAGCAGTTACTCGCGGACACACTCTGGAAACACCATATATTTT. Translating it yields CASSYSRTHSGNTIYF.